These T cell receptor beta chains were read from a single sample in a study of cytomegalovirus exposure and HLA in healthy donors. Using immunoSEQ multiplex PCR, the repertoire was profiled, and TCRdb retains in-frame clones only, with some absent. The sample holds a few hundred thousand clones; 86% are singletons and the top ten take roughly 0.82%. Sequenced sample: PBMCs. Receptor source: a woman younger than 35 in good health and CMV-seronegative. Both conserved end residues are part of each CDR3. The order of the fields is CDR3 protein, V gene, D gene. The D gene is left open where the match is weak.

cdr3_aa: CASSQRTNSYNEQFF
v_call: TRBV7-9
d_call: -

cdr3_aa: CAWERKRELGDTQYF
v_call: TRBV30
d_call: TRBD2

cdr3_aa: CASYNLQGVDTEAFF
v_call: TRBV2
d_call: TRBD1

cdr3_aa: CATSRWDRGMDIQYF
v_call: TRBV15
d_call: TRBD1

cdr3_aa: CASSQDRGGGNTIYF
v_call: TRBV4-1
d_call: TRBD1

cdr3_aa: CASSPGTSGYEQYF
v_call: TRBV19
d_call: TRBD2

cdr3_aa: CASVDRGFDYGYTF
v_call: TRBV10-1
d_call: TRBD1

cdr3_aa: CAWSLGQGGQPQHF
v_call: TRBV30
d_call: TRBD1

cdr3_aa: CASSVGGRGVQETQYF
v_call: TRBV9
d_call: TRBD2

cdr3_aa: CASSDRGAGANVLTF
v_call: TRBV18
d_call: TRBD1

cdr3_aa: CASSLTTSPDTQYF
v_call: TRBV7-9
d_call: TRBD2

cdr3_aa: CASSEALRGDTQYF
v_call: TRBV2
d_call: TRBD1

cdr3_aa: CASSQPREGTYEQYF
v_call: TRBV4-1
d_call: TRBD2

cdr3_aa: CASSQGGGSTEAFF
v_call: TRBV14
d_call: -

cdr3_aa: CASSETLQPQHF
v_call: TRBV2
d_call: -

cdr3_aa: CASSFQGQDGYNSPLHF
v_call: TRBV28
d_call: TRBD1

cdr3_aa: CASSTYEDQPQHF
v_call: TRBV19
d_call: -

cdr3_aa: CASSGGDEQYF
v_call: TRBV9
d_call: -

cdr3_aa: CASSKGTSGSLRETQYF
v_call: TRBV28
d_call: TRBD2

cdr3_aa: CASSLALAAPDTQYF
v_call: TRBV5-1
d_call: -

cdr3_aa: CASSLPAGQPEVAKNIQYF
v_call: TRBV28
d_call: -

cdr3_aa: CASSLDTGTGNIQYF
v_call: TRBV5-1
d_call: TRBD1

cdr3_aa: CASSHSGGPRDTQYF
v_call: TRBV6-4
d_call: TRBD2

cdr3_aa: CASDTNGKVFF
v_call: TRBV2
d_call: -

cdr3_aa: CASKSDTQYF
v_call: TRBV28
d_call: -

cdr3_aa: CASSSLLTDNQETQYF
v_call: TRBV5-1
d_call: -

cdr3_aa: CASSFQGPYEQYF
v_call: TRBV7-9
d_call: -

cdr3_aa: CASSQEFSGTGGNGYTF
v_call: TRBV4-1
d_call: TRBD1

cdr3_aa: CASSPRDTMTMNTEAFF
v_call: TRBV18
d_call: -

cdr3_aa: CASSDSTGVGNSPLHF
v_call: TRBV6-4
d_call: -

cdr3_aa: CASSQLDREETQYF
v_call: TRBV4-2
d_call: TRBD1

cdr3_aa: CAISGEGGSTYGYTF
v_call: TRBV10-3
d_call: -

cdr3_aa: CASSLTGGSREKLFF
v_call: TRBV7-9
d_call: -